This T cell receptor beta chain was identified during a study of blood T cell repertoires in COVID-19. About the research overall: T cells, B-cell-depleted T cells, or PBMCs supplied cDNA or gDNA.

TCRdb's table, derived via immunoSEQ multiplex PCR, lists solely in-frame clones and lacks some. This sample yields 200,000 to 250,000 clones, of which 65% to 90% are seen a single time; under 2.5% belongs to the top ten. This CDR3 contains 19 residues. Germline CDR1 SGHVS, CDR2 FQNEAQ. The junction had 13 bases not matched to a gene; V was cut back by 3 bases and J by 4 bases. This receptor was identified in a woman in her sixties or seventies with COVID-19, enrolled during active disease. The sequenced sample consisted of peripheral blood. The chain joins TRBV7-8 to TRBJ2-2, with TRBD2 identical over 11 bases. In DNA, the CDR3 is TGTGCCAGCAGCTTGCGGGGACTAGCGGCCGGACGTGTCACCGGGGAGCTGTTTTTT. It codes for CASSLRGLAAGRVTGELFF. The whole variable domain, remainder taken from reference TRBV7-8 and TRBJ2-2, is GAGVSQSPRYKVAKRGQDVALRCDPISGHVSLFWYQQALGQGPEFLTYFQNEAQLDKSGLPSDRFFAERPEGSVSTLKIQRTQQEDSAVYLCASSLRGLAAGRVTGELFFGEGSRLTVL.